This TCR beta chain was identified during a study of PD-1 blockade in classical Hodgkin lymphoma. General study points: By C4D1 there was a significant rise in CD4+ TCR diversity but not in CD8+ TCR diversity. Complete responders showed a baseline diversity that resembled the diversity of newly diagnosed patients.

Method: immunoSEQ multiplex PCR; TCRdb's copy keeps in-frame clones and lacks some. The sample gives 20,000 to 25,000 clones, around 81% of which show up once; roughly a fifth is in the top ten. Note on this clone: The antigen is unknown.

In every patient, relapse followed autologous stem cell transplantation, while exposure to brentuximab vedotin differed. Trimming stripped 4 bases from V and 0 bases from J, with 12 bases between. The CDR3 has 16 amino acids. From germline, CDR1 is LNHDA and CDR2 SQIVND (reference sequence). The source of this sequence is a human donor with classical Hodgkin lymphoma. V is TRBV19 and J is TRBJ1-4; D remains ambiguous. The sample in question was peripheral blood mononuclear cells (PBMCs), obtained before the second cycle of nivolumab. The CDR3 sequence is CASSTGILTTNEKLFF. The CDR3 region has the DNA TGTGCCAGTAGTACCGGGATCTTAACAACTAATGAAAAACTGTTTTTT.